This TCR beta chain was sequenced for a study of T cells in localized non-small cell lung cancer. Findings of the study overall: There was an association of higher blood T cell density with longer overall survival. Uninvolved adjacent lung showed higher T cell clonality than tumor. Heterogeneity within the tumor remains possible, as just one region underwent sequencing. In adjacent lung, a median roughly 60 of the top 100 tumor clones were found.

Trimming left V 0 bases short and J 6 bases short, with 9 bases between. Per germline, CDR1 SQVTM and CDR2 ANQGSEA. The CDR3 consists of 13 residues. Comments on this clone: Antigen: not known.

The repertoire was sequenced with immunoSEQ multiplex PCR; TCRdb's copy has only in-frame clones and lacks some. The sample shows 45,000 to 60,000 clones, 86% of them seen only once. The chain combines TRBV29-1 with TRBJ1-3; perhaps TRBD1 as D (6 bases). The sample in question was peripheral blood, obtained before any cancer treatment. The TCR was taken from a woman aged 40-75 years with stage I lung adenocarcinoma. For the CDR3, the DNA is TGCAGCGTTGAAGATAGGGGGGAAAACACCATATATTTT. Amino acid sequence: CSVEDRGENTIYF.